The 8 T cell receptor beta chains below come from one sample, sequenced in a study of shared T cell receptors in the human thymus. Clones were read by immunoSEQ multiplex PCR, and TCRdb kept only the in-frame ones, dropping some. Among hundreds of thousands of clones, approximately 89% were seen once, and the ten largest hold 0.0094%. The data also belong to a second study, concerning human thymus T cells.

The sequenced sample consisted of thymocytes. The receptors derive from a boy under two years old with a congenital heart defect.

This clone is a singleton in its sample. This chain uses TRBV11-2 with TRBJ1-2; 7 bases line up with TRBD1. The CDR3 loop spans 15 amino acids. The germline V gene has CDR1 SGHAT and CDR2 FQNNGV. J gave up 5 bases and V 5 bases, and 11 bases lay outside the gene matches. The CDR3 coding sequence is TGTGCCAGCAGCGTCCGACAGGGCCCCTCTTATGGCTACACCTTC. It is translated as CASSVRQGPSYGYTF.

The chain links TRBV6-1 to TRBJ2-7; unclear D gene. Germline V gives CDR1 MNHNS, CDR2 SASEGT. Deletions cut 2 bases from V and 3 bases from J, with 14 bases between. CDR3 length equals 15 residues. This CDR3 reads CASSESRSSIYEQYF. DNA of the CDR3: TGTGCCAGCAGTGAATCCCGGTCCTCTATCTACGAGCAGTACTTC.

The chain carries TRBV5-1 and TRBJ2-7; 8 positions match TRBD1. The CDR3 consists of 17 residues. Germline loops: CDR1 SGHRS, CDR2 YFSETQ. The junction had 10 bases not matched to a gene; V was cut back by 1 base and J by 1 base. The CDR3 DNA follows: TGCGCCAGCAGCTTGAGTTTAGGCGGGACAGGATCCTACGAGCAGTACTTC. Protein sequence: CASSLSLGGTGSYEQYF.

The rearrangement joins TRBV19 to TRBJ2-3; perhaps TRBD1 as D (5 bases). The CDR3 extends over 14 amino acids. Per the germline V gene, CDR1 is LNHDA and CDR2 is SQIVND (reference sequence). V gave up 8 bases and J gave up 3 bases, with 15 bases separating them. The CDR3 DNA reads as TGTGCCAGTGCGCAGGGTCTAGGGACAGATACGCAGTATTTT. It encodes CASAQGLGTDTQYF.

V usage is TRBV10-2 and J usage is TRBJ1-4; TRBD1 might be the D (5 bases). The CDR3 has 13 residues. Germline V lookup: CDR1 WSHSY, CDR2 SAAADI. Trimming took 7 bases from V and 5 from J, leaving 11 bases between them. The CDR3 DNA follows: TGCGCCAGCACTTCGGGGGAGAATGAAAAACTGTTTTTT. It codes for CASTSGENEKLFF.

This sequence joins TRBV29-1 and TRBJ2-5; 7 positions agree with TRBD1. V dropped 3 bases and J dropped 5; count of bases not matched to a gene: 6. The V gene's germline CDR1 is SQVTM and CDR2 ANQGSEA. The CDR3 has 13 amino acids. The CDR3: CSVDYDRVETQYF. DNA of the CDR3: TGCAGCGTTGATTATGACAGGGTGGAGACCCAGTACTTC.

This sequence joins TRBV6-6 and TRBJ2-7, with 8 bases lining up with TRBD1. Per the germline V gene, CDR1 is MNHNY and CDR2 is SVGAGI (reference sequence). V shed 3 bases and J 1 base; nucleotides not matched to a gene: 8. The CDR3 totals 16 residues. This CDR3 is CASSYVKGQGSYEQYF. The DNA for the CDR3 is TGTGCCAGCAGTTATGTTAAAGGACAGGGTTCCTACGAGCAGTACTTC.

The chain has TRBV5-8 and TRBJ1-6; 8 bases agree with TRBD1. This CDR3 is built from 14 residues. Germline CDR1 SGHTS, CDR2 YDEGEE. The V gene end was trimmed by 4 bases and the J gene end by 8 bases; junction bases not matched to a gene: 5. The CDR3 protein is CASSRDRRHSPLHF. CDR3 DNA: TGTGCCAGCAGCCGGGACAGGCGCCATTCACCCCTCCACTTT.